The 14 T cell receptor beta chains below come from one sample, sequenced in a study of blood T cell repertoires in COVID-19. Profiling relied on immunoSEQ multiplex PCR, and the TCRdb table lists in-frame clones only, not all of them. The sample has roughly 40,000 clones; 83% are singletons. What was sequenced was peripheral blood. The receptors here all came from a woman older than 75 with active or convalescent COVID-19.

V usage is TRBV19 and J usage is TRBJ1-6, with no clear D. The CDR3 loop spans 15 amino acids. V lost 3 bases and J lost 5, with 11 bases in between. Germline V gene data show CDR1 as LNHDA and CDR2 as SQIVND (reference sequence). Written as DNA, the CDR3 is TGTGCCAGTAGTATCTCAACCCCGGATAATTCACCCCTCCACTTT. It yields the protein CASSISTPDNSPLHF. The full variable domain, completed using reference TRBV19 and TRBJ1-6, is DGGITQSPKYLFRKEGQNVTLSCEQNLNHDAMYWYRQDPGQGLRLIYYSQIVNDFQKGDIAEGYSVSREKKESFPLTVTSAQKNPTAFYLCASSISTPDNSPLHFGNGTRLTVT.

The CDR3 reads CASSLILAAYNEQFF. The CDR3 DNA sequence: TGTGCCAGCAGCTTGATACTAGCGGCTTACAATGAGCAGTTCTTC. V is TRBV5-6 and J is TRBJ2-1, with 8 bases identical to TRBD2. J was trimmed by 4 bases and V by 1 base; bases with no gene match: 4. Germline V gene data show CDR1 as SGHDT and CDR2 as YYEEEE. The CDR3 covers 15 residues.

This clone showed up just once. The gene calls are TRBV12-3 or TRBV12-4 and TRBJ2-2; the match to TRBD1 covers 7 bases. The CDR3 runs to 13 residues. V was clipped by 6 bases and J by 8 bases; unmatched bases: 6. CDR3 region: CASSETGRGELFF. CDR3 DNA sequence: TGTGCCAGCAGCGAGACAGGGCGTGGGGAGCTGTTTTTT.

This chain joins TRBV6-5 and TRBJ1-1; tentatively, D is TRBD1 (5 bases). Trimming took 5 bases from V and 1 from J, leaving 11 bases between them. Germline CDR1 reads MNHEY; CDR2 reads SVGAGI. This CDR3 is built from 14 residues. CDR3 in DNA: TGTGCCAGCAGTCCCCTGGACACGAACACTGAAGCTTTCTTT. Its protein is CASSPLDTNTEAFF.

The chain is built from TRBV1 and TRBJ2-5; the D segment call TRBD2 is taken from the table without a DNA check. TRBV1 corresponds to a pseudogene. The CDR3 runs 18 residues. In nucleotides, the CDR3 is TGCACCAGCAGCCAAGTCTTAAGGGCTAGCGGGAGAGTAGAGACCCAGTACTTC. Its translation is CTSSQVLRASGRVETQYF.

This sequence joins TRBV4-1 and TRBJ1-6; weak D call: TRBD1 (6 bases). The CDR3 has 16 residues. Germline CDR1 MGHRA, CDR2 YSYEKL. The germline V and J ends were trimmed by 6 bases and 11 bases, with 23 bases remaining between them. The CDR3 nucleotides read TGCGCCAGCAGACAACTTCCCGGGCCCAGGGGTCCACCCCTCCACTTT. This translates into CASRQLPGPRGPPLHF.

The CDR3 loop is CASSQDGRQGIYGYTF. The CDR3 bases are TGCGCCAGCAGCCAAGATGGGAGACAGGGTATTTATGGCTACACCTTC. V is TRBV4-1 and J is TRBJ1-2, with 7 bases that match TRBD1. Per germline, CDR1 MGHRA and CDR2 YSYEKL. V gave up 0 bases and J gave up 5 bases; unmatched junction bases: 9. This CDR3 has 16 amino acids.

The chain joins TRBV7-9 to TRBJ2-1; weak D call: TRBD2 (6 bases). CDR1 and CDR2 (germline): SEHNR, FQNEAQ (reference sequence). Trimming took 5 bases from V and 0 from J, leaving 8 bases between them. The CDR3 covers 14 residues. The CDR3 bases are TGTGCCAGCAGCCAGGACTACTCCTACAATGAGCAGTTCTTC. It encodes CASSQDYSYNEQFF.

The gene calls are TRBV9 and TRBJ2-3; 8 positions agree with TRBD2. V trimming: 3 bases; J trimming: 6 bases; junction bases outside the gene matches: 9. Looked up from germline, CDR1 is SGDLS and CDR2 is YYNGEE. CDR3 length equals 15 residues. For the CDR3, the DNA is TGTGCCAGCAGCGAGGGAGCGGGAGTGGGGGATACGCAGTATTTT. This codes for CASSEGAGVGDTQYF. Variable domain in full (rest from reference TRBV9 and TRBJ2-3): DSGVTQTPKHLITATGQRVTLRCSPRSGDLSVYWYQQSLDQGLQFLIQYYNGEERAKGNILERFSAQQFPDLHSELNLSSLELGDSALYFCASSEGAGVGDTQYFGPGTRLTVL.

V gene TRBV13 combines with J gene TRBJ1-3; TRBD1 might be the D (6 bases). The V end was cut by 8 bases, the J end by 0 bases, with 20 bases between. The CDR3 is made up of 17 amino acids. The V gene's germline CDR1 is PRHDT and CDR2 FYEKMQ (reference sequence). CDR3 region: CASGQRGAAFSGNTIYF. The CDR3 nucleotides are TGTGCCAGCGGACAACGGGGGGCCGCCTTCTCTGGAAACACCATATATTTT. Combining the CDR3 with reference TRBV13 and TRBJ1-3 gives the whole variable domain AAGVIQSPRHLIKEKRETATLKCYPIPRHDTVYWYQQGPGQDPQFLISFYEKMQSDKGSIPDRFSAQQFSDYHSELNMSSLELGDSALYFCASGQRGAAFSGNTIYFGEGSWLTVV.

The V and J genes are TRBV18 and TRBJ2-3, with D maybe TRBD1 (7 bases). Germline CDR1 KGHSH, CDR2 LQKENI. This CDR3 comprises 16 residues. With 1 base removed from V and 4 bases from J, the gap between germline ends came to 15 bases. This chain's CDR3 is CASSPRRAGGPDTQYF. CDR3 DNA sequence: TGTGCCAGCTCACCACGGAGGGCAGGGGGTCCAGATACGCAGTATTTT. The variable domain in full, with the rest retrieved from reference TRBV18 and TRBJ2-3, is NAGVMQNPRHLVRRRGQEARLRCSPMKGHSHVYWYRQLPEEGLKFMVYLQKENIIDESGMPKERFSAEFPKEGPSILRIQQVVRGDSAAYFCASSPRRAGGPDTQYFGPGTRLTVL.

In DNA form, the CDR3 reads TGTGCCAGCAGTGAAGGTGGACAGAGAACTAATGAAAAACTGTTTTTT. Protein: CASSEGGQRTNEKLFF. The chain recombines TRBV6-1 with TRBJ1-4; possibly TRBD1 for D (6 bases). The ends were cut back, 1 base at V and 1 base at J, with 10 bases in the middle. This CDR3 region has 16 residues. Germline V gene lookup returns CDR1 MNHNS and CDR2 SASEGT.

J is TRBJ1-2 and V is TRBV2; TRBD1 agrees at 8 bases. This CDR3 is 13 amino acids long. Germline CDR1 is SNHLY and CDR2 is FYNNEI. With 5 bases clipped from V and 8 bases from J, the junction kept 7 bases outside the gene matches. The chain's CDR3 is CASSSEPGGGYTF. The CDR3 bases are TGTGCCAGCAGTTCCGAACCAGGGGGCGGCTACACCTTC.

This rearrangement joins TRBV9 to TRBJ2-3; D is uncertain. Germline V CDR1 and CDR2: SGDLS, YYNGEE. The CDR3 extends over 13 amino acids. V dropped 0 bases and J dropped 2 bases, with 4 bases sitting between them. In nucleotides, the CDR3 is TGTGCCAGCAGCGTAGATCACACAGATACGCAGTATTTT. Translation: CASSVDHTDTQYF.